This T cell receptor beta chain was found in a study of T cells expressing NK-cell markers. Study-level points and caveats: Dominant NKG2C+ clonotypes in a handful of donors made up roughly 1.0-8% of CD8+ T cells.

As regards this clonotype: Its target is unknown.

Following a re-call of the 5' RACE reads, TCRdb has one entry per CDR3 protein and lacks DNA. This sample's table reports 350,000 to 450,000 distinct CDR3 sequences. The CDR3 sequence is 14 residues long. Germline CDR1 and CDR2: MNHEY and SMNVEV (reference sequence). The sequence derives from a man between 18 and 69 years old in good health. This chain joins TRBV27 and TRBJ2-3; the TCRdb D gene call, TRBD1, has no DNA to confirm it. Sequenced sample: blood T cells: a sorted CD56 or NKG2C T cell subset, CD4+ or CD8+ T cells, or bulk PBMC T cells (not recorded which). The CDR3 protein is CASSPWTGGRGQYF.